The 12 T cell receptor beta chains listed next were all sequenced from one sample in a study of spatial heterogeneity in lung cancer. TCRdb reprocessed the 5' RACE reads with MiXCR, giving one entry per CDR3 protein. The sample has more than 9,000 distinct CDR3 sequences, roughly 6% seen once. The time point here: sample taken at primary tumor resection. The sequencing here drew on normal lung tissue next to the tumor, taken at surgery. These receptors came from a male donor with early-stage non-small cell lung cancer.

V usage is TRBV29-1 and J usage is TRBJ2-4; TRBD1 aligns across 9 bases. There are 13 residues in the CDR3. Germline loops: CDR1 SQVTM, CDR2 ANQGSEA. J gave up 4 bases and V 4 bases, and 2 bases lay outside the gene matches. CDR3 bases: TGCAGCGTTGCAGGGACAGGGAAAAACATTCAGTACTTC. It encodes CSVAGTGKNIQYF.

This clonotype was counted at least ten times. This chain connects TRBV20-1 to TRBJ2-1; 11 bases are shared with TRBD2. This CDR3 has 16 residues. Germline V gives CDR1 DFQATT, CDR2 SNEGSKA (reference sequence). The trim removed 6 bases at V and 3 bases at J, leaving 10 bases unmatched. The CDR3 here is CSAPLPSGRIYNEQFF. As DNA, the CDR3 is TGCAGTGCCCCACTACCTAGCGGGAGGATCTACAATGAGCAGTTCTTC.

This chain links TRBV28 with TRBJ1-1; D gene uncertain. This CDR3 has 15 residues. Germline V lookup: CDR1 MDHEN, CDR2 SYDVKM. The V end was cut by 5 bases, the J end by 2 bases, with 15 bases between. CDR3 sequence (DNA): TGTGCCAGCAGTCCCGGGCCTCACCTCAACACTGAAGCTTTCTTT. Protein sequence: CASSPGPHLNTEAFF.

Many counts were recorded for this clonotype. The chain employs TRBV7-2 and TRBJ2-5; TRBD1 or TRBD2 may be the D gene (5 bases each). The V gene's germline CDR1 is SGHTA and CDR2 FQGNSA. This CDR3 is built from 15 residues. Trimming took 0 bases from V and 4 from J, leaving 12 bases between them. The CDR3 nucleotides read TGTGCCAGCAGCTTAGCGTTAGGTGGGGGAGAGACCCAGTACTTC. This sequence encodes CASSLALGGGETQYF.

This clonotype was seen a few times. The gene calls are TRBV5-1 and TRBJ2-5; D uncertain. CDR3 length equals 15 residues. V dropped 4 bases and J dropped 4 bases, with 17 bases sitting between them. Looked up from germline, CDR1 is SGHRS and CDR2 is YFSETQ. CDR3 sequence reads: CASSTTPRGTETQYF. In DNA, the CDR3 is TGCGCCAGCAGCACGACTCCCCGAGGCACAGAGACCCAGTACTTC.

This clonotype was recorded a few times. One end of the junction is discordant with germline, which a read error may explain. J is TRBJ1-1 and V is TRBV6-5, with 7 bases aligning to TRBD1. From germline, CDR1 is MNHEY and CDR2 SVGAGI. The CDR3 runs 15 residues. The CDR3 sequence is CASRYSDRRNTEAFF. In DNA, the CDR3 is TGTGCCAGCAGATACTCGGACAGGAGGAACACTGAAGCTTTCTTT.

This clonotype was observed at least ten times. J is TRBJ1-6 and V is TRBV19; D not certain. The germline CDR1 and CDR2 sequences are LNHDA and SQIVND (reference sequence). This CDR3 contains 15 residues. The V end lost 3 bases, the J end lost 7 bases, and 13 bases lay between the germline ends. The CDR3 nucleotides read TGTGCCAGTAGTATGGACTGGGCCGGGAATTCACCCCTCCACTTT. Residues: CASSMDWAGNSPLHF.

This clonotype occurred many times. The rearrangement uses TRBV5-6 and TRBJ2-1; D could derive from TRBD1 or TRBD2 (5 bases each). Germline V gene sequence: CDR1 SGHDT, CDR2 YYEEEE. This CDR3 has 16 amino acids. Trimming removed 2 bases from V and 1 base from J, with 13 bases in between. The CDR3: CASSFLRGESYNEQFF. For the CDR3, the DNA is TGTGCCAGCAGCTTCCTCCGAGGGGAATCCTACAATGAGCAGTTCTTC.

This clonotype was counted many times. The CDR3 DNA is TGTGCCAGCAGTTACACAGAGACAGGGCCATTCAATCAGCCCCAGCATTTT. Translated, it gives CASSYTETGPFNQPQHF. The chain uses TRBV6-2 or TRBV6-3 and TRBJ1-5; TRBD1 aligns across 7 bases. Germline-derived CDR1 and CDR2 are MNHEY and SVGEGT. CDR3 length: 17 amino acids. The trim removed 2 bases at V and 3 bases at J, leaving 10 bases unmatched.

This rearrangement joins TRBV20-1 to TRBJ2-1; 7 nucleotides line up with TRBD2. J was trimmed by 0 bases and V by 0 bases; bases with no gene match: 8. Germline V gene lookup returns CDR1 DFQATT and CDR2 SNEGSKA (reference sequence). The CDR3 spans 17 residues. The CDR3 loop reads CSARDQGAGRSYNEQFF. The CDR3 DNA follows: TGCAGTGCTAGAGATCAAGGAGCGGGACGCTCCTACAATGAGCAGTTCTTC.

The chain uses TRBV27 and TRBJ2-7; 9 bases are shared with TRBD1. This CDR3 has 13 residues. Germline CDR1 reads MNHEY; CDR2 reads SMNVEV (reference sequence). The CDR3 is CTTRDRATEEQYF. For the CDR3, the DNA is TGTACCACCCGGGACAGGGCAACGGAGGAGCAGTACTTC.

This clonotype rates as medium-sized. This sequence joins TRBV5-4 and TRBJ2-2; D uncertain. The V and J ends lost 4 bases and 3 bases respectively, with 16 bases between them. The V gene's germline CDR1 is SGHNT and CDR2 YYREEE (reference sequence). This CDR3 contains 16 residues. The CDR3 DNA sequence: TGTGCCAGCAGCCCGCACCCTAGATTGGACACCGGGGAGCTGTTTTTT. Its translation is CASSPHPRLDTGELFF.